The clone carrying this T cell receptor beta chain was seen just once. This sample includes further DNA sequences coding for the same CDR3. This CDR3 spans 13 amino acids. Trimming took 5 bases from V and 0 from J, leaving 7 bases between them. CDR1 is SGHNT, CDR2 YYREEE, per germline (reference sequence). This sample is part of a study of cytomegalovirus exposure and HLA in healthy donors. Turning to the study itself: Within an early data release were about 85 million unique TCRs drawn from HLA-typed donors. Out of around 360 genotyped donors, roughly 78% belonged to the Caucasian-associated ancestry cluster.

Amplification used 60 Vbeta primers and 13 Jbeta primers. This table comes from immunoSEQ multiplex PCR, and its TCRdb copy is limited to in-frame clones, with some not included. The profile shows some 100,000 clones, under 80% of them singletons. Participants comprised healthy donors of bone marrow. The chain carries TRBV5-4 and TRBJ2-3, with unresolved D. The specimen sequenced was PBMCs. The receptor was isolated from a woman aged 45-60 years in good health and CMV-seropositive. The CDR3 nucleotides are TGTGCCAGCAGTTTAGCTAGCACAGATACGCAGTATTTT. Its protein is CASSLASTDTQYF. The full variable domain, in which reference TRBV5-4 and TRBJ2-3 provide the parts outside the CDR3, is ETGVTQSPTHLIKTRGQQVTLRCSSQSGHNTVSWYQQALGQGPQFIFQYYREEENGRGNFPPRFSGLQFPNYSSELNVNALELDDSALYLCASSLASTDTQYFGPGTRLTVL.